The rows below give T cell receptor beta chains drawn from one sample of a study of shared clonotypes between healthy human individuals. TCRdb keeps only in-frame clones here, not all; method: immunoSEQ multiplex PCR. In the table there are 2 million to 2.5 million clones, 95% of which are singletons. Specimen: naive CD4+ T cells sorted from blood. These TCRs come from a young man in good health. Both conserved end residues are part of each CDR3. A D gene is named only where the DNA matches it firmly. The size of a clone is reported for some rows only, either as once, few or many, or as a class for expanded clones.

cdr3_length: 16
j_call: TRBJ2-3
v_call: TRBV7-2
d_call: TRBD2
clone_size: once
cdr3_nt: TGTGCCAGCAGATCCACTAGCGGGCTTAGCACAGATACGCAGTATTTT
cdr3_aa: CASRSTSGLSTDTQYF

cdr3_length: 15
j_call: TRBJ2-3
v_call: TRBV5-4
d_call: TRBD2
clone_size: .
cdr3_nt: TGTGCCAGCAGCTTGGTGCGGGGGGGCACAGATACGCAGTATTTT
cdr3_aa: CASSLVRGGTDTQYF

cdr3_length: 14
j_call: TRBJ1-2
v_call: TRBV5-6
d_call: .
clone_size: once
cdr3_nt: TGTGCCAGCAGCTTGGGGCGGATGAACTATGGCTACACCTTC
cdr3_aa: CASSLGRMNYGYTF

cdr3_length: 14
j_call: TRBJ1-5
v_call: TRBV27
d_call: .
clone_size: .
cdr3_nt: TGTGCCAGCAGTCGGCAGGGGCCCTATCAGCCCCAGCATTTT
cdr3_aa: CASSRQGPYQPQHF

cdr3_length: 17
j_call: TRBJ2-3
v_call: TRBV13
d_call: .
clone_size: .
cdr3_nt: TGTGCCAGCAGCTTATCGGGGCTTCTAGCTAGCACAGATACGCAGTATTTT
cdr3_aa: CASSLSGLLASTDTQYF

cdr3_length: 15
j_call: TRBJ1-1
v_call: TRBV7-9
d_call: TRBD1
clone_size: .
cdr3_nt: TGTGCCAGCAGATATTCGGGACAGACGAACACTGAAGCTTTCTTT
cdr3_aa: CASRYSGQTNTEAFF

cdr3_length: 13
j_call: TRBJ1-2
v_call: TRBV2
d_call: TRBD1
clone_size: few
cdr3_nt: TGTGCCAGCAGTCTACAGGGGGAAAGTGGCTACACCTTC
cdr3_aa: CASSLQGESGYTF

cdr3_length: 16
j_call: TRBJ2-1
v_call: TRBV7-2
d_call: .
clone_size: .
cdr3_nt: TGTGCCAGCAGCTTCCAATCAGGGTCCCCCTACAATGAGCAGTTCTTC
cdr3_aa: CASSFQSGSPYNEQFF

cdr3_length: 16
j_call: TRBJ2-2
v_call: TRBV5-1
d_call: .
clone_size: .
cdr3_nt: TGCGCCAGCAGCTTGGGGGGAGCCCCCACCACCGGGGAGCTGTTTTTT
cdr3_aa: CASSLGGAPTTGELFF

cdr3_length: 14
j_call: TRBJ2-1
v_call: TRBV27
d_call: .
clone_size: .
cdr3_nt: TGTGCCAGCAGTTTACTCAGTATCTACAATGAGCAGTTCTTC
cdr3_aa: CASSLLSIYNEQFF

cdr3_length: 13
j_call: TRBJ2-3
v_call: TRBV7-9
d_call: .
clone_size: .
cdr3_nt: TGTGCCAGCAGCTTAGTCTCCACAGATACGCAGTATTTT
cdr3_aa: CASSLVSTDTQYF

cdr3_length: 15
j_call: TRBJ1-2
v_call: TRBV6-5
d_call: .
clone_size: .
cdr3_nt: TGTGCCAGCAGTTACTCGAAGGGGGGCGGCTATGGCTACACCTTC
cdr3_aa: CASSYSKGGGYGYTF

cdr3_length: 13
j_call: TRBJ1-2
v_call: TRBV18
d_call: TRBD1
clone_size: .
cdr3_nt: TGTGCCAGCTCACCGGGACAGGATTATGGCTACACCTTC
cdr3_aa: CASSPGQDYGYTF

cdr3_length: 12
j_call: TRBJ2-3
v_call: TRBV18
d_call: TRBD1
clone_size: .
cdr3_nt: TGTGCCAGCTCACCACCGGGACAGGGGAAGTATTTT
cdr3_aa: CASSPPGQGKYF

cdr3_length: 18
j_call: TRBJ2-5
v_call: TRBV5-6
d_call: TRBD2
clone_size: .
cdr3_nt: TGTGCCAGCACCAGGGGCCTAGCGGGAGTTTTTAAGGTGGAGACCCAGTACTTC
cdr3_aa: CASTRGLAGVFKVETQYF

cdr3_length: 16
j_call: TRBJ1-1
v_call: TRBV7-9
d_call: .
clone_size: .
cdr3_nt: TGTGCCAGCAGCCCCCGGGGGGGCTTGGGCCACACTGAAGCTTTCTTT
cdr3_aa: CASSPRGGLGHTEAFF

cdr3_length: 16
j_call: TRBJ2-2
v_call: TRBV9
d_call: TRBD2
clone_size: few
cdr3_nt: TGTGCCAGCAGCGTAGAATTGGCGGGAGTGGACGGGGAGCTGTTTTTT
cdr3_aa: CASSVELAGVDGELFF

cdr3_length: 12
j_call: TRBJ1-2
v_call: TRBV28
d_call: .
clone_size: once
cdr3_nt: TGTGCCAGCAGTGGCGGGGGTCCTGGCTACACCTTC
cdr3_aa: CASSGGGPGYTF

cdr3_length: 15
j_call: TRBJ1-2
v_call: TRBV5-1
d_call: TRBD1
clone_size: .
cdr3_nt: TGCGCCAGCAGCTGGACCTTGGGACAGCTAAGTGGCTACACCTTC
cdr3_aa: CASSWTLGQLSGYTF

cdr3_length: 14
j_call: TRBJ1-2
v_call: TRBV10-3
d_call: .
clone_size: .
cdr3_nt: TGTGCCATCAGTGGGGGCCGAGAGGGATATGGCTACACCTTC
cdr3_aa: CAISGGREGYGYTF

cdr3_length: 15
j_call: TRBJ2-1
v_call: TRBV7-3
d_call: TRBD2
clone_size: .
cdr3_nt: TGTGCCAGCAGCGTTAGCGGGGGGGTCTACAATGAGCAGTTCTTC
cdr3_aa: CASSVSGGVYNEQFF

cdr3_length: 15
j_call: TRBJ2-7
v_call: TRBV5-4
d_call: TRBD1
clone_size: .
cdr3_nt: TGTGCCAGCAGGTTTGACAGGGGGAACCCCTACGAGCAGTACTTC
cdr3_aa: CASRFDRGNPYEQYF

cdr3_length: 14
j_call: TRBJ1-3
v_call: TRBV10-3
d_call: .
clone_size: .
cdr3_nt: TGTGCCATCACAGTGGACCCCTCTGGAAACACCATATATTTT
cdr3_aa: CAITVDPSGNTIYF

cdr3_length: 14
j_call: TRBJ2-2
v_call: TRBV6-1
d_call: TRBD1
clone_size: .
cdr3_nt: TGTGCCAGCAGGAGGGACAGGGTTAGCGGGGAGCTGTTTTTT
cdr3_aa: CASRRDRVSGELFF

cdr3_length: 14
j_call: TRBJ1-2
v_call: TRBV6-5
d_call: TRBD1
clone_size: few
cdr3_nt: TGTGCCAGCAGTCCCGGGACAGGAACCCATGGCTACACCTTC
cdr3_aa: CASSPGTGTHGYTF